The next 19 T cell receptor beta chains were all read from a single sample in a study of blood T cell repertoires in COVID-19. Clones were read by immunoSEQ multiplex PCR, and TCRdb kept only the in-frame ones, dropping some. The sample yields fewer than 9,500 clones, 70% to 85% seen once. The sequenced sample consisted of peripheral blood. All receptors come from a human donor in a cohort sampled during active COVID-19.

The gene calls are TRBV4-3 and TRBJ1-2; 7 nucleotides line up with TRBD1. V was pared by 1 base and J by 4 bases, with 6 bases of the junction left unmatched. The CDR3 sequence is 15 residues long. Germline V CDR1 and CDR2: LGHNA, YSLEER. CDR3 sequence: CASSQGGGRGYGYTF. CDR3 in DNA: TGCGCCAGCAGCCAAGGAGGGGGCAGAGGCTATGGCTACACCTTC.

The chain carries TRBV19 and TRBJ1-4, with 9 positions matching TRBD1. The CDR3 extends over 18 amino acids. The germline CDR1 and CDR2 sequences are LNHDA and SQIVND (reference sequence). Losses at the gene ends were 3 bases for V and 2 bases for J; bases not matched to a gene: 10. The CDR3 loop is CASSISGTGISTNEKLFF. The DNA for the CDR3 is TGTGCCAGTAGTATCTCCGGGACAGGGATATCGACTAATGAAAAACTGTTTTTT.

V usage is TRBV7-6 and J usage is TRBJ1-6; D perhaps matches TRBD1 (5 bases). The CDR3 contains 14 residues. Trimming cost V 2 bases and J 5 bases, with 7 bases left between them. CDR1 SGHVS and CDR2 FNYEAQ come from the germline V gene. CDR3 sequence: CASSLIGDNSPLHF. DNA for the CDR3: TGTGCCAGCAGCTTAATAGGGGATAATTCACCCCTCCACTTT.

The genes are TRBV27 and TRBJ2-5; TRBD2 is a possible D gene (6 bases). V was trimmed by 5 bases and J by 9 bases, leaving 19 bases between them. This CDR3 region has 14 residues. Germline V gene sequence: CDR1 MNHEY, CDR2 SMNVEV (reference sequence). In nucleotides, the CDR3 is TGTGCCAGCAGTCCACCTACCGGGGGACGGGCCCAGTACTTC. Translation: CASSPPTGGRAQYF.

By sample fraction, this clone is medium-sized (0.01 to 0.1%). The rearrangement joins TRBV21-1 to TRBJ2-7; TRBD2 was called by the table and not checked on the DNA. TRBV21-1 is classified as a pseudogene. The CDR3 contains 16 residues. CDR3 nucleotide sequence: TGTGCCAGCAGCAAAGCGCGGGCAGAAAGTCGCAACGAGCAGTACGTC. Amino acid sequence: CASSKARAESRNEQYV.

The DNA for the CDR3 is TGTGCCAGCAGCCGCACTAGCGGGAGCTACAATGAGCAGTTCTTC. This codes for CASSRTSGSYNEQFF. The chain employs TRBV28 and TRBJ2-1; 11 positions agree with TRBD2. J was trimmed by 3 bases and V by 6 bases; bases with no gene match: 4. Germline loops: CDR1 MDHEN, CDR2 SYDVKM. This CDR3 comprises 15 residues. The full variable domain, with the rest looked up from reference TRBV28 and TRBJ2-1, is DVKVTQSSRYLVKRTGEKVFLECVQDMDHENMFWYRQDPGLGLRLIYFSYDVKMKEKGDIPEGYSVSREKKERFSLILESASTNQTSMYLCASSRTSGSYNEQFFGPGTRLTVL.

The chain is built from TRBV7-8 and TRBJ2-1, with TRBD2 matching over 10 bases. J lost 6 bases, V lost 1 base, and 6 bases had no gene match. The CDR3 has 16 amino acids. Germline loops: CDR1 SGHVS, CDR2 FQNEAQ. CDR3 protein: CASSLDISGRFNEQFF. The CDR3 DNA follows: TGTGCCAGCAGCTTAGATATTAGCGGGAGGTTCAATGAGCAGTTCTTC.

This clone has only a few counts. The genes are TRBV5-1 and TRBJ2-2; 9 positions agree with TRBD2. Per the germline V gene, CDR1 is SGHRS and CDR2 is YFSETQ. The CDR3 extends over 17 amino acids. V shed 0 bases and J 2 bases; nucleotides not matched to a gene: 5. The CDR3, as DNA: TGCGCCAGCAGCTTGGCCTCTAGCGGGGCCAACACCGGGGAGCTGTTTTTT. Its protein is CASSLASSGANTGELFF.

The gene calls are TRBV2 and TRBJ1-6; 7 positions match TRBD1. J was trimmed by 2 bases and V by 4 bases; bases with no gene match: 5. The CDR3 covers 16 residues. The germline CDR1 and CDR2 sequences are SNHLY and FYNNEI. CDR3 in DNA: TGTGCCAGCAGTGGGAGGACAGGTGCCTATAATTCACCCCTCCACTTT. This encodes CASSGRTGAYNSPLHF.

This clone was counted once. The rearrangement uses TRBV6-5 and TRBJ1-4, with TRBD1 matching 7 bases. CDR3 length: 15 amino acids. V was clipped by 4 bases and J by 3 bases; unmatched bases: 5. The germline V gene encodes CDR1 MNHEY and CDR2 SVGAGI. The DNA for the CDR3 is TGTGCCAGCAGTTCGCAACAGGGGTCTAATGAAAAACTGTTTTTT. Translating gives CASSSQQGSNEKLFF.

This chain joins TRBV9 and TRBJ2-3, with 8 bases lining up with TRBD2. This CDR3 spans 16 amino acids. Trimming at V came to 0 bases and at J to 5 bases, leaving 8 bases not matched to a gene. Germline-derived CDR1 and CDR2 are SGDLS and YYNGEE. CDR3 protein: CASSVEAGEVIDTQYF. In DNA form, the CDR3 reads TGTGCCAGCAGCGTAGAAGCGGGGGAGGTAATAGATACGCAGTATTTT.

The chain couples TRBV5-1 to TRBJ2-5; TRBD1 is a possible D gene (6 bases). The V gene lost 0 bases and the J gene lost 1 base, with 10 bases spanning the gap. Germline loops: CDR1 SGHRS, CDR2 YFSETQ. The CDR3 extends over 15 amino acids. CDR3 sequence: CASSLVRTAQETQYF. For the CDR3, the DNA is TGCGCCAGCAGCTTGGTTCGGACAGCCCAAGAGACCCAGTACTTC. Drawing the rest from reference TRBV5-1 and TRBJ2-5, the complete variable domain is KAGVTQTPRYLIKTRGQQVTLSCSPISGHRSVSWYQQTPGQGLQFLFEYFSETQRNKGNFPGRFSGRQFSNSRSEMNVSTLELGDSALYLCASSLVRTAQETQYFGPGTRLLVL.

The J gene is TRBJ2-2, the V gene TRBV18, with D perhaps matching TRBD2 (5 bases). CDR1 is KGHSH and CDR2 is LQKENI in the germline V gene. The CDR3 is 16 amino acids. Trimming cost V 3 bases and J 3 bases, with 14 bases left between them. CDR3 DNA sequence: TGTGCCAGCTCACCTATCGGGATCAGTCACACCGGGGAGCTGTTTTTT. Translated: CASSPIGISHTGELFF.

This CDR3 reads CAWSVRGNQPQHF. The CDR3 region has the DNA TGTGCCTGGAGTGTACGAGGCAATCAGCCCCAGCATTTT. The chain joins TRBV30 to TRBJ1-5, with D unclear. V was cut by 0 bases and J by 2 bases, with 5 bases left in between. Germline CDR1 and CDR2: GTSNPN and SVGIG (reference sequence). The CDR3 is 13 residues long. Filled out from reference TRBV30 and TRBJ1-5, the complete variable domain reads SQTIHQWPATLVQPVGSPLSLECTVEGTSNPNLYWYRQAAGRGLQLLFYSVGIGQISSEVPQNLSASRPQDRQFILSSKKLLLSDSGFYLCAWSVRGNQPQHFGDGTRLSIL.

This chain uses TRBV6-5 with TRBJ2-7; 9 nucleotides line up with TRBD1. The CDR3 runs to 13 residues. Germline CDR1 is MNHEY and CDR2 is SVGAGI. After removal of 6 bases from V and 3 bases from J, the junction contained 3 bases not matched to a gene. CDR3 region: CASRPTGGYEQYF. The CDR3 nucleotides are TGTGCCAGCAGACCGACAGGGGGCTACGAGCAGTACTTC.

This chain links TRBV29-1 with TRBJ2-1; D possibly corresponds to TRBD2 (5 bases). Germline CDR1 SQVTM, CDR2 ANQGSEA. This CDR3 comprises 16 residues. Trimming shortened V by 4 bases and J by 0 bases, and 16 bases separated the two germline ends. The DNA for the CDR3 is TGCAGCGTTGGCCCGGGAAGTTGGAGCTCCTACAATGAGCAGTTCTTC. It is translated as CSVGPGSWSSYNEQFF.

The V gene is TRBV6-5, the J gene TRBJ1-1; the D gene is possibly TRBD1 (5 bases). Per germline, CDR1 MNHEY and CDR2 SVGAGI. Trimming cost V 7 bases and J 1 base, with 13 bases left between them. The CDR3 is 14 amino acids. In DNA, the CDR3 is TGTGCCAGCATTAAACTCCAGGGGAACACTGAAGCTTTCTTT. This encodes CASIKLQGNTEAFF.

The rearrangement joins TRBV5-8 to TRBJ2-5; 14 nucleotides line up with TRBD2. The CDR3 consists of 16 residues. CDR1 SGHTS and CDR2 YDEGEE come from the germline V gene. V shed 2 bases, J shed 5 bases, and the junction held 5 bases outside the gene matches. This CDR3 reads CASSLEGLAGVETQYF. CDR3 in DNA: TGTGCCAGCAGCTTAGAGGGACTAGCGGGAGTGGAGACCCAGTACTTC.

V is TRBV6-2 or TRBV6-3 and J is TRBJ1-2; D is ambiguous. Trimming shortened V by 0 bases and J by 10 bases, and 15 bases separated the two germline ends. The CDR3 consists of 14 residues. Per germline, CDR1 MNHEY and CDR2 SVGEGT. The CDR3 bases are TGTGCCAGCAGTTACTCGAGGCAACATGGAGACTACACCTTC. This sequence encodes CASSYSRQHGDYTF.